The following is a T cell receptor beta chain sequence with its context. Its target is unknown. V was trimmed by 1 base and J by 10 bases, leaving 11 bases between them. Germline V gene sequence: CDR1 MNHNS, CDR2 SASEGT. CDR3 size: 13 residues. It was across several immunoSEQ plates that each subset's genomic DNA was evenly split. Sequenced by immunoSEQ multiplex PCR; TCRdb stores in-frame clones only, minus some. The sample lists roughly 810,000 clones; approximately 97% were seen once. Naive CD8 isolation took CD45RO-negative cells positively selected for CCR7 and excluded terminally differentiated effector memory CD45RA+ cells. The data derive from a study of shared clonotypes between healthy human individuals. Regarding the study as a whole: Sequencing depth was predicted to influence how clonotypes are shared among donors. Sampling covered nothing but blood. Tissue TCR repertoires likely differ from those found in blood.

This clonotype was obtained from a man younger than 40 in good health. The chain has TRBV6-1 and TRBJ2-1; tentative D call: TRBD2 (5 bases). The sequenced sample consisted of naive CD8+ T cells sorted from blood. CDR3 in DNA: TGTGCCAGCAGTGAAGAGGACTTATCGGAGCAGTTCTTC. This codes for CASSEEDLSEQFF.